This TCR beta chain came from a study of metastatic and nonmetastatic thyroid tumors. Background on the study: For malignant and benign thyroid patients, tumor or nodule tissue and blood were the sources whose repertoires were compared.

How the authors handled the data: The study took CDR3 differences across clinicopathological groups and made a distant-metastasis classifier for papillary thyroid cancer from them. MiXCR re-clonotyped the PCR reads for TCRdb. V and J calls and clone size were set by TCRdb, not the authors. This sample yields around 38,000 clones, of which about 24% are seen a single time; nearly 10% belongs to the top ten. V was shortened by 5 bases and J by 2 bases, with 14 bases between the two germline ends. This CDR3 comprises 15 residues. CDR1 is MRHNA and CDR2 is SNTAGT in the germline V gene. Of note for this clone: Its antigen remains unidentified.

The study, taken as a whole, reports: Benign nodules were reported to have significantly lower TCR beta diversity than malignant thyroid tumors, in blood and tumor.

Patients were all untreated before their thyroid surgery. The specimen sequenced was blood. The origin of this receptor is a female donor with papillary thyroid cancer or a benign thyroid nodule (not recorded which). Some clones in this sample may be carry-over from other donors' samples. V is TRBV6-4 and J is TRBJ2-3; D is uncertain. CDR3 protein: CASSSTIGPTDTQYF. The CDR3 DNA follows: TGTGCCAGCAGTTCTACTATCGGGCCCACAGATACGCAGTATTTT.